Shown below are 26 T cell receptor beta chains from a single sample sequenced in a study of OX40 agonist ivuxolimab in advanced cancers. Produced via immunoSEQ multiplex PCR; TCRdb's table is partial and in-frame only. The sample shows tens of thousands of clones, around 87% of them seen only once. The source material was CD4+ or CD8+ T cells sorted from blood, sampled in a trial of the OX40 agonist ivuxolimab. All receptors derive from an adult with an advanced solid tumor such as melanoma, head and neck, liver or kidney cancer.

About this clone itself: Sequence at one end of the junction differs from germline and may be a read error. V usage is TRBV7-2 and J usage is TRBJ1-3, with D possibly matching TRBD1 (6 bases). CDR3 length equals 17 residues. Germline-derived CDR1 and CDR2 are SGHTA and FQGNSA. CDR3 sequence reads: CASSHLRPGGSGSTIYF. CDR3 DNA: TGTGCCAGCAGCCACCTCCGTCCGGGGGGCTCTGGAAGCACCATATATTTT. The whole variable domain, remainder taken from reference TRBV7-2 and TRBJ1-3, is GAGVSQSPSNKVTEKGKDVELRCDPISGHTALYWYRQSLGQGLEFLIYFQGNSAPDKSGLPSDRFSAERTGGSVSTLTIQRTQQEDSAVYLCASSHLRPGGSGSTIYFGEGSWLTVV.

This rearrangement joins TRBV28 to TRBJ2-5, with D possibly matching TRBD1 (7 bases). The CDR3 extends over 13 amino acids. V was pared by 4 bases and J by 7 bases, with 13 bases between. The germline CDR1 and CDR2 sequences are MDHEN and SYDVKM. CDR3 sequence reads: CASSSRGETTQYF. The CDR3 bases are TGTGCCAGCAGTTCCAGGGGGGAGACGACCCAGTACTTC.

Written as DNA, the CDR3 is TGTGCCAGCACCCCCGGGGACCGACGCTCCATTACACAGTATTTT. It is translated as CASTPGDRRSITQYF. The chain uses TRBV28 and TRBJ2-3; D possibly uses TRBD1 or TRBD2 (5 bases each). The CDR3 totals 15 residues. Trimming cost V 7 bases and J 12 bases, with 26 bases left between them. Germline V CDR1 and CDR2: MDHEN, SYDVKM.

The chain is built from TRBV28 and TRBJ1-2; D unclear. The ends were cut back, 6 bases at V and 3 bases at J, with 8 bases in the middle. Looked up from germline, CDR1 is MDHEN and CDR2 is SYDVKM. The CDR3 is 12 residues long. The CDR3 region has the DNA TGTGCCAGCAGACCCGGGGACTATGGCTACACCTTC. This translates into CASRPGDYGYTF.

This chain links TRBV7-8 with TRBJ1-2; D uncertain. Germline V gene sequence: CDR1 SGHVS, CDR2 FQNEAQ. The V and J ends lost 3 bases and 1 base respectively, with 9 bases between them. The CDR3 is 14 amino acids. As DNA, the CDR3 is TGTGCCAGCAGCTTCGACGGACGTAACTATGGCTACACCTTC. Its translation is CASSFDGRNYGYTF.

The V gene is TRBV21-1, the J gene TRBJ1-4; no check of the table's D call, TRBD1, against the DNA was made. TRBV21-1 is assigned pseudogene status. CDR3 length equals 20 residues. The CDR3 DNA follows: TGTGCCAGCAGAAAAAGAAACGGACAGGGTGAAGTTGCAACTAATGAAAAACTGTTTTTT. Translating it yields CASRKRNGQGEVATNEKLFF.

The chain is built from TRBV5-1 and TRBJ2-5; 7 positions match TRBD1. Germline-derived CDR1 and CDR2 are SGHRS and YFSETQ. With V trimmed by 6 bases and J by 5 bases, 16 bases remained unmatched. The CDR3 is made up of 16 amino acids. CDR3 amino acids: CASNDIGAGGRETQYF. The CDR3 DNA reads as TGCGCCAGCAACGATATAGGCGCAGGGGGTAGGGAGACCCAGTACTTC. Filled out from reference TRBV5-1 and TRBJ2-5, the complete variable domain reads KAGVTQTPRYLIKTRGQQVTLSCSPISGHRSVSWYQQTPGQGLQFLFEYFSETQRNKGNFPGRFSGRQFSNSRSEMNVSTLELGDSALYLCASNDIGAGGRETQYFGPGTRLLVL.

V gene TRBV7-2 combines with J gene TRBJ2-1; D remains ambiguous. V was cut by 3 bases and J by 7 bases, with 7 bases left in between. Germline V gene lookup returns CDR1 SGHTA and CDR2 FQGNSA. The length of the CDR3 is 12 residues. The CDR3 DNA sequence: TGTGCCAGCAGCTTTTACGAAAATGAGCAGTTCTTC. It encodes CASSFYENEQFF.

Written as DNA, the CDR3 is TGTGCCAGCAGTTTGCCGGGGCAGGGGGCGTATGGCTACACCTTC. This encodes CASSLPGQGAYGYTF. This chain uses TRBV28 with TRBJ1-2; 8 bases match TRBD1. The length of the CDR3 is 15 residues. The germline V gene has CDR1 MDHEN and CDR2 SYDVKM. The J segment lost 5 bases and the V segment lost 3 bases, leaving 8 bases of the junction unmatched.

The J gene is TRBJ1-4, the V gene TRBV2; D gene unclear. The CDR3 loop spans 15 amino acids. Trimming stripped 2 bases from V and 7 bases from J, with 14 bases between. CDR1 is SNHLY and CDR2 is FYNNEI in the germline V gene. The CDR3 DNA sequence: TGTGCCAGCAGTGAATCGCAGGTGGGCGCTGAAAAACTGTTTTTT. Translation: CASSESQVGAEKLFF.

This clone appeared once. The rearrangement joins TRBV10-3 to TRBJ2-7; 9 bases map to TRBD1. The V and J ends lost 4 bases and 4 bases, in that order; junction bases with no gene match: 8. Germline loops: CDR1 ENHRY, CDR2 SYGVKD. The CDR3 extends over 15 amino acids. For the CDR3, the DNA is TGTGCCATCAGTGCCTGGGGGACAGGGAGGTACGAGCAGTACTTC. Encoded protein: CAISAWGTGRYEQYF.

This chain connects TRBV29-1 to TRBJ2-1, with D unclear. V shed 6 bases and J shed 6 bases, with 9 bases lying between them. Germline V gene data show CDR1 as SQVTM and CDR2 as ANQGSEA. CDR3 length equals 11 residues. CDR3 sequence (DNA): TGCAGCGTCGCAAACTCCAATGAGCAGTTCTTC. It specifies CSVANSNEQFF.

This chain uses TRBV7-9 with TRBJ2-5; TRBD2 matches at 8 bases. From germline, CDR1 is SEHNR and CDR2 FQNEAQ (reference sequence). Losses at the gene ends were 8 bases for V and 4 bases for J; bases not matched to a gene: 18. The CDR3 spans 17 residues. For the CDR3, the DNA is TGTGCCAGCGGACTTGGGAGGAGCGGGAGAGGGGGAGAGACCCAGTACTTC. Residues: CASGLGRSGRGGETQYF.

The rearrangement joins TRBV19 to TRBJ1-5, with a possible D match to TRBD1 (5 bases). Germline lookup yields CDR1 LNHDA and CDR2 SQIVND (reference sequence). The CDR3 contains 13 residues. The V and J ends lost 3 bases and 9 bases respectively, with 12 bases between them. In nucleotides, the CDR3 is TGTGCCAGTAGTATGTGGGGACCTTGGCCCCAGCATTTT. This gives the protein CASSMWGPWPQHF.

The CDR3 protein is CASSSRGVRDEQYF. The CDR3 DNA reads as TGTGCCAGCAGTTCCAGGGGAGTGCGAGACGAGCAGTACTTC. V is TRBV28 and J is TRBJ2-7; D is perhaps TRBD1 (6 bases). Germline lookup yields CDR1 MDHEN and CDR2 SYDVKM. The V and J ends lost 4 bases and 5 bases respectively, with 15 bases between them. The CDR3 covers 14 residues.

The chain employs TRBV7-2 and TRBJ2-6, with D possibly TRBD1 on 6 matching bases. The CDR3 runs 15 residues. Trimming took off 5 bases at V and 2 bases at J, with 10 bases between the two ends. Germline loops: CDR1 SGHTA, CDR2 FQGNSA. The DNA for the CDR3 is TGTGCCAGCAGCCTTAGACAGGCTGGGGCCAACGTCCTGACTTTC. It codes for CASSLRQAGANVLTF. Complete variable domain (other parts from reference TRBV7-2 and TRBJ2-6): GAGVSQSPSNKVTEKGKDVELRCDPISGHTALYWYRQSLGQGLEFLIYFQGNSAPDKSGLPSDRFSAERTGGSVSTLTIQRTQQEDSAVYLCASSLRQAGANVLTFGAGSRLTVL.

CDR3 region: CASSPPSTSGRELFF. The CDR3 DNA follows: TGTGCCAGCAGCCCGCCCTCAACTAGCGGGAGGGAGCTGTTTTTT. The chain couples TRBV28 to TRBJ2-2; TRBD2 aligns across 10 bases. V gave up 6 bases and J gave up 9 bases; unmatched junction bases: 10. Germline lookup yields CDR1 MDHEN and CDR2 SYDVKM. The CDR3 extends over 15 amino acids.

This clone turned up a few times. This sequence joins TRBV28 and TRBJ1-5; possibly TRBD1 for D (6 bases). Germline V gene sequence: CDR1 MDHEN, CDR2 SYDVKM. The CDR3 has 14 amino acids. Trimming took 4 bases from V and 6 from J, leaving 13 bases between them. CDR3 sequence reads: CASSSHTGIQPQHF. CDR3 nucleotides: TGTGCCAGCAGTTCCCATACAGGGATTCAGCCCCAGCATTTT.

The chain combines TRBV19 with TRBJ1-1; unclear D gene. The CDR3 is made up of 14 amino acids. Germline-derived CDR1 and CDR2 are LNHDA and SQIVND (reference sequence). Trimming left V 7 bases short and J 0 bases short, with 12 bases between. Here the CDR3 reads CASTNIGLNTEAFF. The CDR3 DNA follows: TGTGCCAGTACCAACATTGGCCTGAACACTGAAGCTTTCTTT.

The chain recombines TRBV9 with TRBJ1-2; D gene uncertain. V lost 0 bases and J 0 bases, leaving 6 bases between the germline ends. The V gene's germline CDR1 is SGDLS and CDR2 YYNGEE. The CDR3 spans 14 residues. In DNA form, the CDR3 reads TGTGCCAGCAGCGTAGCGGAAACTAACTATGGCTACACCTTC. Its protein is CASSVAETNYGYTF.

The rearrangement links TRBV6-5 to TRBJ2-7; 7 nucleotides match TRBD2. This CDR3 has 14 amino acids. The trim removed 2 bases at V and 6 bases at J, leaving 7 bases unmatched. Per the germline V gene, CDR1 is MNHEY and CDR2 is SVGAGI. CDR3 amino acids: CASSYRRETSEQYF. The CDR3 DNA reads as TGTGCCAGCAGTTACAGGCGGGAGACTTCCGAGCAGTACTTC.

The chain employs TRBV30 and TRBJ2-7; 9 bases are a match to TRBD2. J gave up 6 bases and V 0 bases, and 9 bases lay outside the gene matches. CDR1 and CDR2 (germline): GTSNPN, SVGIG (reference sequence). The CDR3 totals 15 residues. CDR3 DNA: TGTGCCTGGAGTGTAAGGTCTAGCGGGAAGGGCGAGCAGTACTTC. Its translation: CAWSVRSSGKGEQYF.

The chain joins TRBV28 to TRBJ1-2; a possible D gene is TRBD1 (6 bases). CDR3 length: 15 amino acids. CDR1 and CDR2 (germline): MDHEN, SYDVKM. Between the trimmed V and J ends, which lost 3 bases and 6 bases, there was a span of 17 bases. Here the CDR3 reads CASSFLQKTGNGYTF. DNA of the CDR3: TGTGCCAGCAGTTTTCTGCAAAAGACAGGAAATGGCTACACCTTC.

CDR3 loop: CASSPSDPGGYQPQHF. DNA of the CDR3: TGTGCCAGCTCACCGTCCGACCCAGGGGGTTATCAGCCCCAGCATTTT. The V call is TRBV18, the J call TRBJ1-5; 7 bases map to TRBD1. CDR1 is KGHSH and CDR2 is LQKENI in the germline V gene. The CDR3 runs to 16 residues. V lost 3 bases, J lost 5 bases, and 10 bases stayed unmatched.

The chain couples TRBV5-6 to TRBJ1-2, with unresolved D. There are 15 residues in the CDR3. Trimming took 5 bases from V and 4 from J, leaving 18 bases between them. Germline values: CDR1 SGHDT, CDR2 YYEEEE. CDR3 bases: TGTGCCAGCAGGGCCGGGGTTAGGCAATCCTATGGCTACACCTTC. Translating it yields CASRAGVRQSYGYTF.

The rearrangement joins TRBV5-1 to TRBJ2-7; 11 positions agree with TRBD2. The CDR3 is made up of 16 amino acids. Per the germline V gene, CDR1 is SGHRS and CDR2 is YFSETQ. Trimming cost V 0 bases and J 3 bases; bases outside gene matches: 5. In DNA, the CDR3 is TGCGCCAGCAGCTTGGCCGGGACTAGCGGAATCTACGAGCAGTACTTC. Translating gives CASSLAGTSGIYEQYF.